The T cell receptor beta chain under discussion was sequenced for a study of T-cell memory formation after mild COVID-19. General study points: Clones contracting over day 15 to 85 were CD4/CD8 balanced, with later expanders leaning CD4+.

Constant-segment primers were used for 5'RACE, and the resulting TCR alpha and TCR beta cDNA libraries carried sample barcodes and UMIs. TCRdb used MiXCR to reprocess the 5' RACE reads, holding one entry per CDR3 protein. The data show hundreds of thousands of distinct CDR3 sequences, roughly 14% seen once. As to this clonotype: What it binds is not known.

Per the germline V gene, CDR1 is ENHRY and CDR2 is SYGVKD. The CDR3 is 14 residues long. Trimming removed 4 bases at V and 3 bases at J, with 12 bases between. Sample: PBMCs or a T cell subset sorted from them (not recorded which). This chain uses TRBV10-3 with TRBJ1-1; possibly TRBD1 for D (5 bases). The receptor was isolated from a man in his late teens or twenties who had mild COVID-19 (a few samples of this study predate the infection). Cell type and time point are not known. The CDR3 DNA sequence: TGTGCCATCAGTGCAGGGATCGAGTACACTGAAGCTTTCTTT. Protein product: CAISAGIEYTEAFF.